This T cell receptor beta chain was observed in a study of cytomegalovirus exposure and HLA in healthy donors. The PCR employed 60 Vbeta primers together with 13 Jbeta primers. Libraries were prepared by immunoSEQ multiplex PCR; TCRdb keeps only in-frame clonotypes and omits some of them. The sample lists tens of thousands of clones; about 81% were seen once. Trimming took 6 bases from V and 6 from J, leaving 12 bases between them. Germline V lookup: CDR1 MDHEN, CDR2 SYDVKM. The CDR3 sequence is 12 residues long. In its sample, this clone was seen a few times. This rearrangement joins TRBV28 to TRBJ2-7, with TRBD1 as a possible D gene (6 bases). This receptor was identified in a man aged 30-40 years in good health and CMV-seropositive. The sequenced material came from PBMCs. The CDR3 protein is CASSPPDSEQYF. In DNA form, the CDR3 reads TGTGCCAGCAGCCCGCCGGACAGCGAGCAGTACTTC.